This T cell receptor (beta chain) was sequenced during a study of T cell responses to AZD1222 COVID-19 vaccine (dated by TCRdb to the early 2020s). At the level of the whole study: AZD1222 recipients given second doses at about 4 weeks or at about 12 weeks were pooled, since spike-specific TCR depth and breadth were not found to differ between the two schedules. A total of 233 trial participants underwent TCR sequencing, of whom 207 received two doses of AZD1222 and roughly 25 received two doses of the MenACWY control vaccine. Enrollment into the trials was organized by age into subgroups of 18-55, 56-69 and 70-plus years, and those subgroups contained roughly 140, 27 and 60 TCR-sequenced participants, respectively.

The CDR3 regions of human TCRbeta chains were analyzed by immunosequencing. The paper's processing steps were these. Repertoire TCRs were matched against a reference library of SARS-CoV-2-specific TCRs generated with the MIRA antigen-specificity platform. Breadth was defined as the fraction of unique TCRs that were SARS-CoV-2-associated. Depth was defined as the fraction of total T cells that were SARS-CoV-2-associated. Using the MIRA data, each spike-specific TCR was mapped to the spike region that the TCR reacts to and placed in a CD4 or CD8 class. Log10-transformed breadth and depth values were compared by one-way ANOVA with Sidak's multiple comparisons tests. Imported from immuneACCESS, the table was reduced by TCRdb to in-frame sequences with V and J called. These copies leave out some clones; in studies compared against another copy, an unresolved V gene accounts for under half, and the cause of the remainder is not known. V and J calls and clone size are given by that table; D and trimming were obtained from the DNA. For this sample there are about 180,000 clones; roughly 92% appear just once. Jointly, the top ten make up roughly 2.5% of the sample.

The paper as a whole reports these results and caveats: The 56-69-year group was small, and its depth increase did not reach significance, likely because of low power. Epitopes outside the regions mutated in the B.1.351 and B.1.1.7 variants were reportedly recognized by nearly half of the unique spike-specific TCRs. Participants were mostly white British and included more females than males, and it was suggested by the authors that clonal diversity may have been underestimated. Spike-specific TCR breadth and depth rose significantly after two AZD1222 doses compared with day 0 and with MenACWY recipients. CD4 TCRs associated with the vaccine covered the entire spike protein, and the dominant responses were in regions 160-218 and 743-854. Conclusions about previously exposed vaccinees are limited, since just 6 or 7 AZD1222 recipients were seropositive for SARS-CoV-2 at baseline. Because no day 14 peak-response samples were available, the repertoires could be characterized only after the peak T cell response.

To note about this clone: It lacks a known antigen. Base qualities were left out, and no much larger clone turns up one base away.

The germline V gene (reference sequence) specifies LGHDT as CDR1 and YNNKEL as CDR2. Its CDR3 holds 17 amino acids, cysteine through phenylalanine. Only the CDR3 DNA stays, 51 bases, in frame from base 1. Relative to germline, V is missing 0 bases and J is missing 5 bases, with 9 bases of the junction outside any gene match. Interpreted using the paper, the time point label stands for: baseline before first vaccination. Vaccinee samples were obtained from the UK trials COV001 and COV002, which included a single-blind randomized controlled phase 2/3 trial of AZD1222 (ChAdOx1 nCoV-19) in healthy adults. For TCRbeta chain sequencing, PBMC samples were collected from trial participants at day 0 and at day 28 after the second dose.

This TCR was sampled from an adult in good health. The chain joins TRBV3-1 (or the pseudogene TRBV3-2) to TRBJ2-5; 10 central bases correspond to TRBD2. Sequenced material: peripheral blood, taken on day 0 of AZD1222 vaccination. The encoded CDR3 is CASSQDSELAGRETQYF. The nucleotide sequence reads TGTGCCAGCAGCCAAGATAGCGAACTAGCGGGGCGGGAGACCCAGTACTTC.